The following is a TCR beta chain sequence with its context. The data derive from a study of CD8 T cells in Susac syndrome. Random hexamers were used to reverse transcribe the RNA input (about 0.5 to 1 ug). TCR beta CDR3 was amplified by immunoSEQ multiplex PCR. This amplification extended across 54 Vbeta and 13 Jbeta segments. Each CDR3 protein is one row after TCRdb ran MiXCR on the immunoSEQ multiplex PCR reads. The sample shows 150,000 to 200,000 distinct CDR3 sequences, around 94% of them seen only once. Source material: CD4+ T cells from PBMCs. The clonotype originates from a human donor in good health.

The CDR3 nucleotides read TGTGCCAGCGTTCACGGGGGAGATACGCAGTATTTT. Translation: CASVHGGDTQYF. The chain carries TRBV6-1 and TRBJ2-3; possibly TRBD2 for D (6 bases). The CDR3 is 12 amino acids. The germline CDR1 and CDR2 sequences are MNHNS and SASEGT. Deletions cut 8 bases from V and 5 bases from J, with 11 bases between.